Listed below are T cell receptor beta chains from one sample, sequenced in a study of blood T cell repertoires in COVID-19. Assay: immunoSEQ multiplex PCR; the TCRdb copy retains only in-frame clones and omits some. The table has some 200,000 clones, roughly nine tenths seen once. Sample: peripheral blood. These receptors were obtained from a woman aged 18 to 35 who had recovered from COVID-19. The CDR3 runs from the conserved cysteine through the conserved F or W. The D gene is left open where the match is weak. Where a row states a size, it is once, few, many or the class of an expanded clone; other rows omit it.

V	D	size	J	length	CDR3	DNA
TRBV7-9	TRBD2	.	TRBJ2-7	16	CASSFTGGRRSYEQYF	TGTGCCAGCAGCTTCACTGGCGGGAGACGCTCCTACGAGCAGTACTTC
TRBV3-1/TRBV3-2	TRBD2	once	TRBJ2-7	14	CASSPASGSYEQYF	TGTGCCAGCAGCCCCGCTAGCGGGAGTTACGAGCAGTACTTC
TRBV9	TRBD2	.	TRBJ2-1	20	CASSPTSNSAGGPSYNEQFF	TGTGCCAGCAGCCCCACCTCAAACTCGGCGGGAGGGCCCTCCTACAATGAGCAGTTCTTC
TRBV30	.	once	TRBJ1-1	12	CAWSTGSTEAFF	TGTGCCTGGAGTACCGGGAGCACTGAAGCTTTCTTT
TRBV4-2	TRBD2	.	TRBJ2-5	18	CASSQGISAGGRVETQYF	TGTGCCAGCAGCCAAGGGATATCAGCGGGAGGGCGGGTTGAGACCCAGTACTTC
TRBV4-3	TRBD1	once	TRBJ2-3	15	CASRPGTGDVDTQYF	TGCGCCAGCAGGCCCGGGACAGGGGATGTCGATACGCAGTATTTT
TRBV7-6	TRBD2	.	TRBJ2-1	16	CASSQIAGVGYNEQFF	TGTGCCAGCAGCCAGATAGCGGGAGTCGGCTACAATGAGCAGTTCTTC
TRBV19	.	.	TRBJ1-1	13	CASSVTEYTEAFF	TGTGCCAGTAGTGTCACAGAGTACACTGAAGCTTTCTTT
TRBV7-2	.	few	TRBJ2-7	14	CASSGGTSNYEQYF	TGTGCCAGCAGCGGGGGGACCTCGAACTACGAGCAGTACTTC
TRBV24-1	.	.	TRBJ2-1	15	CATSDFQDPYNEQFF	TGTGCCACCAGTGATTTTCAGGATCCATACAATGAGCAGTTCTTC
TRBV9	.	once	TRBJ1-2	13	CASSRQGSGGYTF	TGTGCCAGCAGCCGGCAGGGGTCGGGTGGCTACACCTTC
TRBV15	.	.	TRBJ2-7	12	CATGFGQREQYF	TGTGCCACCGGGTTTGGCCAGCGCGAGCAGTACTTC
TRBV18	TRBD1	.	TRBJ2-7	15	CASSRVTGGYYEQYF	TGTGCCAGCTCACGCGTGACAGGGGGTTACTACGAGCAGTACTTC
TRBV19	.	.	TRBJ2-2	14	CASSFNGATGELFF	TGTGCCAGTAGTTTCAACGGAGCCACCGGGGAGCTGTTTTTT
TRBV25-1	.	.	TRBJ2-7	15	CASSEGAKEPYEQYF	TGTGCCAGCAGTGAAGGGGCCAAGGAGCCCTACGAGCAGTACTTC
TRBV19	TRBD1	.	TRBJ1-4	15	CASSMGTGGREKLFF	TGTGCCAGTAGTATGGGGACAGGGGGTCGTGAAAAACTGTTTTTT
TRBV6-2/TRBV6-3	.	.	TRBJ1-2	15	CASSYIARPYYGYTF	TGTGCCAGCAGTTACATCGCCAGGCCCTACTATGGCTACACCTTC
TRBV11-2	TRBD1	.	TRBJ2-7	15	CASSDPGQGAREQYF	TGTGCCAGCAGCGACCCGGGACAGGGGGCGCGCGAGCAGTACTTC
TRBV28	TRBD1	.	TRBJ1-2	14	CASSTGGAGYGYTF	TGTGCCAGCAGTACAGGGGGCGCGGGCTATGGCTACACCTTC
TRBV6-2/TRBV6-3	.	.	TRBJ1-2	13	CASSYGGGDGYTF	TGTGCCAGCAGTTACGGGGGCGGAGATGGCTACACCTTC
TRBV9	.	.	TRBJ1-1	14	CASSSRDSNTEAFF	TGTGCCAGCAGCTCCAGGGATTCGAACACTGAAGCTTTCTTT
TRBV11-2	TRBD2	.	TRBJ2-7	14	CASSSMAGGFEQYF	TGTGCCAGCAGCTCTATGGCGGGAGGGTTCGAGCAGTACTTC
TRBV11-2	TRBD1	.	TRBJ2-7	14	CASSWDRSPQEQYF	TGTGCCAGCAGCTGGGACAGAAGTCCCCAGGAGCAGTACTTC
TRBV27	.	.	TRBJ2-7	15	CASSQNGGVPYEQYF	TGTGCCAGCAGCCAAAACGGGGGAGTTCCCTACGAGCAGTACTTC
TRBV6-2/TRBV6-3	TRBD1	.	TRBJ1-1	17	CASSYVPTGGEFTEAFF	TGTGCCAGCAGTTACGTTCCAACAGGGGGCGAGTTCACTGAAGCTTTCTTT
TRBV7-3	.	.	TRBJ2-7	15	CASSPAWGPRAEQYF	TGTGCCAGCAGCCCAGCTTGGGGGCCGCGGGCCGAGCAGTACTTC
TRBV19	TRBD2	.	TRBJ2-5	15	CASSDLADTQETQYF	TGTGCCAGTAGTGATCTAGCGGATACACAAGAGACCCAGTACTTC
TRBV7-3	TRBD1	.	TRBJ1-2	15	CASSSDRDTNYGYTF	TGTGCCAGCAGCTCAGACAGGGACACTAACTATGGCTACACCTTC
TRBV6-1	.	.	TRBJ1-2	15	CASSEAPLANYGYTF	TGTGCCAGCAGTGAAGCTCCCCTAGCTAACTATGGCTACACCTTC
TRBV6-5	TRBD1	.	TRBJ2-5	15	CASRDRGRVGETQYF	TGTGCCAGCAGGGACAGGGGGCGAGTGGGAGAGACCCAGTACTTC
TRBV7-3	.	.	TRBJ2-2	14	CASSSLTVTGELFF	TGTGCCAGCAGCTCCCTGACAGTGACCGGGGAGCTGTTTTTT
TRBV7-9	.	.	TRBJ2-3	13	CASSLTGWDTQYF	TGTGCCAGCAGCCTCACAGGGTGGGATACGCAGTATTTT
TRBV19	.	few	TRBJ2-7	14	CASSIWAGTYEQYF	TGTGCCAGTAGTATATGGGCGGGGACCTACGAGCAGTACTTC
TRBV11-2	.	.	TRBJ2-3	14	CASSLSVVTDTQYF	TGTGCCAGCAGCCTCTCCGTAGTCACAGATACGCAGTATTTT
TRBV11-2	.	.	TRBJ1-2	14	CASSLSRGGDGYTF	TGTGCCAGCAGCTTATCACGGGGGGGAGATGGCTACACCTTC
TRBV7-6	TRBD1	.	TRBJ1-2	16	CASSLAPGGTFYGYTF	TGTGCCAGCAGCTTAGCGCCAGGGGGAACGTTCTATGGCTACACCTTC